This TCR beta chain was obtained from a study of cytomegalovirus exposure and HLA in healthy donors. The study's findings and limits: Most TCR sequences were rare, but some public TCRs occurred in many donors. Researchers catalogued 150 or so TCR beta chains as cytomegalovirus-associated.

V shed 6 bases, J shed 2 bases, and the junction held 8 bases outside the gene matches. The CDR3 totals 15 residues. The germline V gene encodes CDR1 SEHNR and CDR2 FQNEAQ (reference sequence). Concerning this clone: As yet, its antigen is unknown.

Profiled with immunoSEQ multiplex PCR; TCRdb holds only in-frame clones, not every one. The table has under 250,000 clones, 80% to 90% seen once. Sequencing was performed on PBMCs. J is TRBJ2-7 and V is TRBV7-9, with TRBD1 matching over 9 bases. This clonotype was sampled from a woman aged 18-35 years in good health and CMV-seropositive. CDR3 loop: CASSRAGTGTYEQYF. Here the CDR3 DNA reads TGTGCCAGCAGTCGAGCCGGGACAGGGACCTACGAGCAGTACTTC.